This T cell receptor beta chain was captured in a study of shared T cell receptors in the human thymus. Using immunoSEQ multiplex PCR, the repertoire was profiled, and TCRdb retains in-frame clones only, with some absent. The sample lists hundreds of thousands of clones; over 75% were seen once. The germline V gene has CDR1 LGHNA and CDR2 YSLEER. Deletions cut 1 base from V and 2 bases from J, with 23 bases between. This CDR3 is built from 19 residues. These data are also associated with another study on human thymus T cells. That investigation notes: It was from resections taken during corrective heart surgery that the thymus tissue came. In thymic and blood repertoires alike, V and J usage looked biased.

The sequence was collected from a boy less than two years old with a congenital heart defect. The sequenced material came from thymocytes. V and J are TRBV4-3 and TRBJ1-1; tentative D call: TRBD1 (5 bases). CDR3 residues: CASSQVSVLGAGPNTEAFF. The CDR3 DNA sequence: TGCGCCAGCAGCCAAGTCTCCGTTTTAGGGGCCGGCCCTAACACTGAAGCTTTCTTT.